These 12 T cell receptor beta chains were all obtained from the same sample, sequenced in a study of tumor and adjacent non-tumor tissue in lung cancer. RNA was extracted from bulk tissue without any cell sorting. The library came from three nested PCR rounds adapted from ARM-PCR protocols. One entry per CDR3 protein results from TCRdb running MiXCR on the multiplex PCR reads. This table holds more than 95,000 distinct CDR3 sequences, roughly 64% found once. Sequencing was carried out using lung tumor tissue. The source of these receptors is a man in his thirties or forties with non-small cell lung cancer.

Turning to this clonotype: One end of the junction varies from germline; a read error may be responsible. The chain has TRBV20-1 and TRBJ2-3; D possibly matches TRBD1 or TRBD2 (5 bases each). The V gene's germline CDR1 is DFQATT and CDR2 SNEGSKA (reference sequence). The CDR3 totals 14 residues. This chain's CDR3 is CSARRGASIDTQYF. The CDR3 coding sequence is TGCAGTGCTCGAAGAGGGGCGAGCATAGATACGCAGTATTTT.

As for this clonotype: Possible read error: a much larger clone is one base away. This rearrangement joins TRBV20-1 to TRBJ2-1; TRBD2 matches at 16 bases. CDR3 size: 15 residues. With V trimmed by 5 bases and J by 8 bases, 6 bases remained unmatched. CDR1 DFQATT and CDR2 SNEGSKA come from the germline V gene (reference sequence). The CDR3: CSAGTSGRGLDEQFF. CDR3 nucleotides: TGCAGTGCTGGGACTAGCGGGAGGGGTTTGGATGAGCAGTTCTTC.

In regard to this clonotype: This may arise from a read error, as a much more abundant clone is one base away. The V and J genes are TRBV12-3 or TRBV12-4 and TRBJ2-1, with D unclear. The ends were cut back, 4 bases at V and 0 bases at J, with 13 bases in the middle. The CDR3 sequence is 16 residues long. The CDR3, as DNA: TGTGCCAGCAGTTATGCTCTCAGTGGCTCCTACAATGAGCAGTTCTTC. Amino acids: CASSYALSGSYNEQFF.

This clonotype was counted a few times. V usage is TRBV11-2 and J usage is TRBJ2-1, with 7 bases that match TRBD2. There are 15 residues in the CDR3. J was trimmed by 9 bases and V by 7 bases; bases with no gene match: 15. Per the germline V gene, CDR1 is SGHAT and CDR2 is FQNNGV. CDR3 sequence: CASTRFPPGGGEQFF. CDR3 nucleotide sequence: TGTGCCAGCACAAGATTCCCCCCGGGGGGAGGTGAGCAGTTCTTC.

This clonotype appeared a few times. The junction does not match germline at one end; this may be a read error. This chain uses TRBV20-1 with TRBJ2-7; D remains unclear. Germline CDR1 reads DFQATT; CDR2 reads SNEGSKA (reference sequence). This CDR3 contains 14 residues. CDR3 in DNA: TGCAATGCTAGAGGCGCGGCAGGCTTCAACGAGCAGTACTTC. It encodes CNARGAAGFNEQYF.

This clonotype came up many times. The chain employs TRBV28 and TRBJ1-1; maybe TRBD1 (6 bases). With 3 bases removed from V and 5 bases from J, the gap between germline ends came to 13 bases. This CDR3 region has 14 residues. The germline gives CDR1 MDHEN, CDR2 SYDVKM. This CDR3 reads CASSLTEGGTEAFF. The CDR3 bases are TGTGCCAGCAGTTTGACAGAAGGGGGGACTGAAGCTTTCTTT. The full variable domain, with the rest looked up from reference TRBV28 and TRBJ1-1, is DVKVTQSSRYLVKRTGEKVFLECVQDMDHENMFWYRQDPGLGLRLIYFSYDVKMKEKGDIPEGYSVSREKKERFSLILESASTNQTSMYLCASSLTEGGTEAFFGQGTRLTVV.

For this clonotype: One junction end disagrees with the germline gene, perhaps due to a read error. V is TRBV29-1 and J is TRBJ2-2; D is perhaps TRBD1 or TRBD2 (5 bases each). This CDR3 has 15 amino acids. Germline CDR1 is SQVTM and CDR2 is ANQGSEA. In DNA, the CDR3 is TGCAACGTTGAAGATTGGGGCGGGTGGCCCGGGGAGCTGTTTTTC. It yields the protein CNVEDWGGWPGELFF.

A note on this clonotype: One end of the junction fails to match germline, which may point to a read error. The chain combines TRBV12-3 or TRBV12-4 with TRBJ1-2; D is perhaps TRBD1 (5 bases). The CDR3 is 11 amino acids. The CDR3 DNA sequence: TGTGTCAACAGTGTAGGGACTGGCTACCCCTTC. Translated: CVNSVGTGYPF.

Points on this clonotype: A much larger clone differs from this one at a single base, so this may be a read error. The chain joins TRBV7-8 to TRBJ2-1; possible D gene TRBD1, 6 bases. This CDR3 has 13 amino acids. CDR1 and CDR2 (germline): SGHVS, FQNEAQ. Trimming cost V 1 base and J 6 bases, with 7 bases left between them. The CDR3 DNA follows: TGTGCCAGCAGCTTAGACAGGGTCAATGAGCAGTTCTTC. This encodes CASSLDRVNEQFF.

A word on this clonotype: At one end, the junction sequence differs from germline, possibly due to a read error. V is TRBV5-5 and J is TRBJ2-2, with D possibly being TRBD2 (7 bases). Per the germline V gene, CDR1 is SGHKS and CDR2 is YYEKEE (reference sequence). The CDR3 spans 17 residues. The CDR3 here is CAGSLYPAGQNTGEMFF. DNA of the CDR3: TGTGCCGGCAGCTTATACCCAGCGGGACAAAACACCGGGGAGATGTTTTTT.

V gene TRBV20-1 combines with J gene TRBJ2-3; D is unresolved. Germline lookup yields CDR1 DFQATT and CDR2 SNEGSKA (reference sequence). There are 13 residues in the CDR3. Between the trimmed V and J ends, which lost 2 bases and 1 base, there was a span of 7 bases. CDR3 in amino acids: CSARRTGTDTQYF. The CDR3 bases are TGCAGTGCTAGACGGACGGGCACAGATACGCAGTATTTT.

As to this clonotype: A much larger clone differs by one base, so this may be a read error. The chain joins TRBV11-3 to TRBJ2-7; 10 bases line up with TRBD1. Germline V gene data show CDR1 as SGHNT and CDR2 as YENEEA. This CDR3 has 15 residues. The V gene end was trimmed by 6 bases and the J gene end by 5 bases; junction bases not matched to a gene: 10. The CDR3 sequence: CASRHPGTGAHEQYF. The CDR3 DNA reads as TGTGCCAGCAGACATCCCGGGACAGGGGCCCACGAGCAGTACTTC.